These 25 T cell receptor beta chains came from one sample sequenced in a study of T-cell memory formation after mild COVID-19. TCRdb used MiXCR to reprocess the 5' RACE reads, holding one entry per CDR3 protein. Among around 200,000 distinct CDR3 sequences, 10% to 13% were seen once, and the ten largest hold approximately 3%. The sample consisted of PBMCs or a T cell subset sorted from them (not recorded which). The receptors originated from a man aged 18 to 30 who had mild COVID-19 (a few samples of this study predate the infection). Cell type and time point are not known.

The rearrangement joins TRBV10-3 to TRBJ2-3; D possibly uses TRBD1 or TRBD2 (5 bases each). The V gene lost 3 bases and the J gene lost 0 bases, with 10 bases spanning the gap. CDR3 size: 15 residues. Germline-derived CDR1 and CDR2 are ENHRY and SYGVKD. The CDR3: CAISDGAFSTDTQYF. The CDR3 DNA follows: TGTGCCATCAGTGACGGGGCATTCAGCACAGATACGCAGTATTTT.

In this sample, this clonotype turned up a few times. This sequence joins TRBV7-2 and TRBJ2-1, with TRBD2 identical over 7 bases. The CDR3 totals 15 residues. V shed 6 bases and J 5 bases; nucleotides not matched to a gene: 10. CDR1 and CDR2 (germline): SGHTA, FQGNSA. The CDR3 sequence: CASRLLSGVHNEQFF. The CDR3 DNA reads TGTGCCAGCAGACTGCTGAGCGGGGTTCACAATGAGCAGTTCTTC.

This clonotype was found a few times. The rearrangement uses TRBV5-1 and TRBJ1-1, with 9 bases fitting TRBD1. Germline-derived CDR1 and CDR2 are SGHRS and YFSETQ. V shed 4 bases and J 5 bases; nucleotides not matched to a gene: 9. The CDR3 loop spans 15 amino acids. CDR3 sequence reads: CASSPQGAGGTEAFF. In DNA form, the CDR3 reads TGCGCCAGCAGCCCACAGGGGGCAGGAGGGACTGAAGCTTTCTTT.

V is TRBV4-1 and J is TRBJ1-5; D is unresolved. The CDR3 covers 16 residues. The germline V and J ends were trimmed by 1 base and 1 base, with 11 bases remaining between them. CDR1 and CDR2 (germline): MGHRA, YSYEKL. This CDR3 reads CASSQGFPGSNQPQHF. The CDR3 DNA reads TGCGCCAGCAGCCAAGGGTTCCCAGGAAGCAATCAGCCCCAGCATTTT.

The rearrangement links TRBV29-1 to TRBJ1-1; D uncertain. Trimming removed 4 bases from V and 7 bases from J, with 13 bases in between. From germline, CDR1 is SQVTM and CDR2 ANQGSEA. The CDR3 covers 12 residues. The CDR3 DNA reads TGCAGCGTTGCGTTGAATGGCTTTGAAGCTTTCTTT. Amino acids: CSVALNGFEAFF.

This clonotype turned up a few times. The CDR3 bases are TGTGCCAGCAGCGGATCTGTTACAGATACGCAGTATTTT. This sequence encodes CASSGSVTDTQYF. The chain combines TRBV14 with TRBJ2-3; no firm D call. The CDR3 consists of 13 residues. The V end was cut by 5 bases, the J end by 3 bases, with 9 bases between. CDR1 is SGHDN and CDR2 is FVKESK in the germline V gene.

This clonotype was detected only a few times. This sequence joins TRBV5-1 and TRBJ1-4, with 10 bases identical to TRBD1. The V gene end was trimmed by 4 bases and the J gene end by 7 bases; junction bases not matched to a gene: 4. Germline V gives CDR1 SGHRS, CDR2 YFSETQ. The CDR3 sequence is 14 residues long. CDR3 DNA sequence: TGCGCCAGCAGCCGGACAGGGGGGATTGAAAAACTGTTTTTT. Translated: CASSRTGGIEKLFF. Full variable domain (remainder filled in from reference TRBV5-1 and TRBJ1-4): KAGVTQTPRYLIKTRGQQVTLSCSPISGHRSVSWYQQTPGQGLQFLFEYFSETQRNKGNFPGRFSGRQFSNSRSEMNVSTLELGDSALYLCASSRTGGIEKLFFGSGTQLSVL.

The rearrangement links TRBV11-2 to TRBJ2-2; no definite D call. This CDR3 region has 13 residues. CDR1 SGHAT and CDR2 FQNNGV come from the germline V gene. The germline V and J ends were trimmed by 5 bases and 2 bases, with 6 bases remaining between them. Written as DNA, the CDR3 is TGTGCCAGCAGCCTCGATAACACCGGGGAGCTGTTTTTT. Amino acid sequence: CASSLDNTGELFF.

This clonotype was seen a few times. This chain uses TRBV12-3 or TRBV12-4 with TRBJ2-3; no firm D call. The CDR3 loop spans 16 amino acids. V was trimmed by 5 bases and J by 0 bases, leaving 15 bases between them. The CDR3 is CASSTARPLSTDTQYF. CDR3 DNA: TGTGCCAGCAGTACGGCCCGACCTCTAAGCACAGATACGCAGTATTTT.

This clonotype was observed at least ten times. The V call is TRBV7-2, the J call TRBJ2-5, with a tentative D call TRBD1 (6 bases). The CDR3 totals 14 residues. Germline CDR1 reads SGHTA; CDR2 reads FQGNSA. With 4 bases removed from V and 0 bases from J, the gap between germline ends came to 9 bases. CDR3 residues: CASSSTGYQETQYF. CDR3 coding DNA: TGTGCCAGCAGCTCCACAGGGTACCAAGAGACCCAGTACTTC.

The chain links TRBV12-3 or TRBV12-4 to TRBJ1-2; unclear D gene. Trimming removed 4 bases from V and 7 bases from J, with 10 bases in between. CDR3 length equals 12 residues. The DNA for the CDR3 is TGTGCCAGCAGTTCTGGACGGCTTGGCTACACCTTC. Translated: CASSSGRLGYTF.

The J gene is TRBJ1-5, the V gene TRBV7-2; no firm D call. The CDR3 consists of 13 residues. Germline CDR1 reads SGHTA; CDR2 reads FQGNSA. Trimming removed 0 bases from V and 9 bases from J, with 9 bases in between. DNA of the CDR3: TGTGCCAGCAGCTTAGCAAGGGAGGGGCCCCAGCATTTT. Translating it yields CASSLAREGPQHF.

The rearrangement uses TRBV29-1 and TRBJ1-2; D is ambiguous. CDR1 is SQVTM and CDR2 is ANQGSEA in the germline V gene. The V end lost 5 bases, the J end lost 3 bases, and 7 bases lay between the germline ends. This CDR3 is built from 11 residues. The CDR3 DNA follows: TGCAGCGTTAGTAGGGACTATGGCTACACCTTC. It translates to CSVSRDYGYTF.

The chain has TRBV6-2 or TRBV6-3 and TRBJ2-1, with 11 bases identical to TRBD2. V trimming: 0 bases; J trimming: 7 bases; junction bases outside the gene matches: 17. CDR1 and CDR2 from the germline V gene are MNHEY and SVGEGT. This CDR3 comprises 20 residues. CDR3 sequence: CASSYSPWVAGGPNRNEQFF. DNA for the CDR3: TGTGCCAGCAGTTACTCCCCGTGGGTAGCGGGGGGGCCAAACCGAAATGAGCAGTTCTTC.

This clonotype was counted ten times or more. The chain employs TRBV7-2 and TRBJ2-5; 8 bases are shared with TRBD1. V was pared by 5 bases and J by 4 bases, with 6 bases of the junction left unmatched. The germline V gene has CDR1 SGHTA and CDR2 FQGNSA. This CDR3 comprises 14 residues. CDR3 residues: CASSRQGAGETQYF. CDR3 nucleotides: TGTGCCAGCAGCCGCCAGGGGGCGGGAGAGACCCAGTACTTC.

This clonotype has ten or more counts. The rearrangement links TRBV7-9 to TRBJ2-3; unclear D gene. Germline CDR1 SEHNR, CDR2 FQNEAQ (reference sequence). V was cut by 6 bases and J by 1 base, with 8 bases left in between. The CDR3 has 13 amino acids. CDR3 residues: CASSTSGTDTQYF. DNA of the CDR3: TGTGCCAGCAGTACCTCCGGCACAGATACGCAGTATTTT.

This clonotype was seen a handful of times. The V gene is TRBV7-2, the J gene TRBJ2-1, with 14 bases identical to TRBD2. With 5 bases clipped from V and 14 bases from J, the junction kept 8 bases outside the gene matches. Germline CDR1 and CDR2: SGHTA and FQGNSA. This CDR3 region has 14 residues. In nucleotides, the CDR3 is TGTGCCAGCAGCCCTGGGACTAGCGGGGGAGGGAAGTTCTTC. Residues: CASSPGTSGGGKFF.

This rearrangement joins TRBV12-5 to TRBJ1-2, with 7 bases identical to TRBD1. V shed 7 bases, J shed 0 bases, and the junction held 11 bases outside the gene matches. The V gene's germline CDR1 is LGHNT and CDR2 FRNRAP. This CDR3 has 16 amino acids. The CDR3 loop reads CASALRTGQTNYGYTF. The CDR3 DNA sequence: TGTGCTAGTGCCCTCCGGACGGGACAGACTAACTATGGCTACACCTTC.

This clonotype was counted a few times. The V call is TRBV7-3, the J call TRBJ1-4, with D possibly TRBD1 on 5 matching bases. Deletions cut 0 bases from V and 12 bases from J, with 11 bases between. Germline assignment: CDR1 SGHTA and CDR2 FQGTGA. This CDR3 comprises 13 residues. The CDR3, as DNA: TGTGCCAGCAGCTTAACGGCCGGGGCCGAACTGTTTTTT. As protein: CASSLTAGAELFF. Supplemented by reference TRBV7-3 and TRBJ1-4, the full variable domain reads GAGVSQTPSNKVTEKGKYVELRCDPISGHTALYWYRQSLGQGPEFLIYFQGTGAADDSGLPNDRFFAVRPEGSVSTLKIQRTERGDSAVYLCASSLTAGAELFFGSGTQLSVL.

The J gene is TRBJ1-1, the V gene TRBV20-1, with 7 bases fitting TRBD1. Germline values: CDR1 DFQATT, CDR2 SNEGSKA (reference sequence). Trimming removed 8 bases from V and 1 base from J; junction bases left unmatched: 7. This CDR3 region has 13 residues. CDR3 amino acids: CSSPRTGNTEAFF. CDR3 sequence (DNA): TGCAGTTCTCCTCGGACAGGGAACACTGAAGCTTTCTTT.

This clonotype was recorded a few times. The rearrangement uses TRBV6-2 or TRBV6-3 and TRBJ1-1; 7 bases are shared with TRBD1. J gave up 1 base and V 4 bases, and 9 bases lay outside the gene matches. The CDR3 sequence is 16 residues long. The germline V gene encodes CDR1 MNHEY and CDR2 SVGEGT. CDR3 DNA: TGTGCCAGCAGTTTCCGGACAGGCTATACGAACACTGAAGCTTTCTTT. Translated: CASSFRTGYTNTEAFF.

This clonotype occurred many times. This chain links TRBV20-1 with TRBJ1-4, with D perhaps TRBD1 (6 bases). Germline loops: CDR1 DFQATT, CDR2 SNEGSKA (reference sequence). This CDR3 is built from 13 residues. V lost 3 bases and J 7 bases, leaving 12 bases between the germline ends. The CDR3: CSARDSLVEKLFF. CDR3 sequence (DNA): TGCAGTGCTAGGGACAGTTTGGTTGAAAAACTGTTTTTT.

This chain links TRBV5-1 with TRBJ1-2; D unresolved. V was shortened by 2 bases and J by 4 bases, with 12 bases between the two germline ends. The CDR3 length is 14 residues. Per germline, CDR1 SGHRS and CDR2 YFSETQ. The CDR3 loop reads CASSLHTVLYGYTF. CDR3 nucleotide sequence: TGCGCCAGCAGCTTACATACGGTCCTCTATGGCTACACCTTC. Variable domain in full (rest from reference TRBV5-1 and TRBJ1-2): KAGVTQTPRYLIKTRGQQVTLSCSPISGHRSVSWYQQTPGQGLQFLFEYFSETQRNKGNFPGRFSGRQFSNSRSEMNVSTLELGDSALYLCASSLHTVLYGYTFGSGTRLTVV.

This clonotype was found a few times. The rearrangement links TRBV6-2 or TRBV6-3 to TRBJ2-7; the D gene is possibly TRBD1 (6 bases). Trimming took 6 bases from V and 4 from J, leaving 19 bases between them. This CDR3 is built from 15 residues. Germline V gives CDR1 MNHEY, CDR2 SVGEGT. The DNA for the CDR3 is TGTGCCAGCAGCTTCTATGGCAGGGGTTTTTACGAGCAGTACGTC. Its translation is CASSFYGRGFYEQYV.

This chain links TRBV12-3 or TRBV12-4 with TRBJ2-5; possibly TRBD2 for D (5 bases). Trimming pared 6 bases from V and 7 bases from J, leaving 9 bases between. This CDR3 comprises 11 residues. For the CDR3, the DNA is TGTGCCAGCAGCCTCGGACTGACCCAGTACTTC. As protein: CASSLGLTQYF.